The 4 T cell receptor beta chains given below trace back to one sample, sequenced in a study of blood T cell repertoires in COVID-19. The protocol was immunoSEQ multiplex PCR, while the TCRdb copy is restricted to in-frame clones and leaves out a portion. The sample shows a few hundred thousand clones, 87% of them seen only once. Sequenced material: PBMCs or T cells enriched from blood (not recorded which). These receptors were collected from a woman in her twenties or thirties who had recovered from COVID-19.

The genes are TRBV4-3 and TRBJ1-5; D remains ambiguous. Trimming pared 3 bases from V and 0 bases from J, leaving 15 bases between. CDR1 and CDR2 (germline): LGHNA, YSLEER. This CDR3 has 17 amino acids. The CDR3 nucleotides read TGCGCCAGCAGCCAGGACCATTCGGGGTCTAGCAATCAGCCCCAGCATTTT. As protein: CASSQDHSGSSNQPQHF.

This clone is a singleton in its sample. Here the CDR3 reads CASSRRVKGNQPQHF. CDR3 in DNA: TGTGCCAGCAGTCGCAGGGTAAAGGGGAATCAGCCCCAGCATTTT. This rearrangement joins TRBV28 to TRBJ1-5; TRBD1 is a possible D gene (5 bases). V lost 5 bases and J lost 4, with 15 bases in between. The CDR3 runs 15 residues. Germline CDR1 and CDR2: MDHEN and SYDVKM. Full variable domain (rest looked up from reference TRBV28 and TRBJ1-5): DVKVTQSSRYLVKRTGEKVFLECVQDMDHENMFWYRQDPGLGLRLIYFSYDVKMKEKGDIPEGYSVSREKKERFSLILESASTNQTSMYLCASSRRVKGNQPQHFGDGTRLSIL.

CDR3 sequence reads: CASSQEPRIPTNEKLFF. Here the CDR3 DNA reads TGCGCCAGCAGCCAAGAGCCCAGGATCCCAACTAATGAAAAACTGTTTTTT. This rearrangement joins TRBV4-1 to TRBJ1-4; D is unresolved. The V gene's germline CDR1 is MGHRA and CDR2 YSYEKL. This CDR3 spans 17 amino acids. V was shortened by 0 bases and J by 0 bases, with 11 bases between the two germline ends.

This clone appeared a few times. The gene calls are TRBV27 and TRBJ2-7; 9 bases align to TRBD1. This CDR3 has 12 amino acids. Germline CDR1 and CDR2: MNHEY and SMNVEV (reference sequence). With V trimmed by 6 bases and J by 6 bases, 3 bases remained unmatched. CDR3 coding DNA: TGTGCCAGCAGCCCACAGGGGGCCGAGCAGTACTTC. Translating it yields CASSPQGAEQYF.